The subject of this entry is one T cell receptor (beta chain). In the study's own analysis: Amplification with reference gene primers provided the estimates of nucleated cell counts. Assay used: immunoSEQ multiplex PCR; TCRdb lists only in-frame clones, some missing. V, J and clone size are those of that table, while D and trimming were read from the DNA. This table has roughly 260,000 clones, roughly 86% appearing once. This sample was included in a study of blood T cell repertoires in COVID-19. Study at large: Sample material is recorded as cDNA or gDNA derived from T cells, B-cell-depleted T cells, or PBMCs.

Per the germline V gene, CDR1 is MNHEY and CDR2 is SVGAGI. This CDR3 region has 14 residues. The germline V and J ends were trimmed by 2 bases and 1 base, with 9 bases remaining between them. This chain uses TRBV6-5 with TRBJ2-7; a weak D match, TRBD1 (5 bases). The sequence was obtained from a man in his forties who had recovered from COVID-19. Sequenced input: peripheral blood. The CDR3 reads CASSYQRQSYEQYF. The CDR3 DNA is TGTGCCAGCAGTTACCAGCGACAGTCCTACGAGCAGTACTTC.